This TCR beta chain originates from a study of cytomegalovirus exposure and HLA in healthy donors. Points from the study as a whole: CMV serostatus was the only recorded immune exposure for donors. Researchers counted around 180 TCR beta chains as cytomegalovirus-associated. The authors judged a highly shared variant cluster likely a sequencing artifact. Earlier analysis looked at TCR beta V segments, and most were productive about 90% or about 30% of the time.

Germline V gives CDR1 SEHNR, CDR2 FQNEAQ (reference sequence). Trimming took 5 bases from V and 4 from J, leaving 13 bases between them. The CDR3 covers 14 residues. Amplification used 60 Vbeta primers and 13 Jbeta primers. TCRdb's copy holds only in-frame clones and misses some; the assay was immunoSEQ multiplex PCR. In the table there are more than 200,000 clones, around 76% of which are singletons. Worth noting for this clone: Its cognate antigen is unknown.

This TCR derives from a man aged 35-49 years in good health and CMV-seropositive. This chain connects TRBV7-9 to TRBJ2-3, with a possible D match to TRBD2 (7 bases). The sequenced sample consisted of PBMCs. This chain's CDR3 is CASSARGGADTQYF. The CDR3, as DNA: TGTGCCAGCAGCGCGAGGGGGGGTGCAGATACGCAGTATTTT.